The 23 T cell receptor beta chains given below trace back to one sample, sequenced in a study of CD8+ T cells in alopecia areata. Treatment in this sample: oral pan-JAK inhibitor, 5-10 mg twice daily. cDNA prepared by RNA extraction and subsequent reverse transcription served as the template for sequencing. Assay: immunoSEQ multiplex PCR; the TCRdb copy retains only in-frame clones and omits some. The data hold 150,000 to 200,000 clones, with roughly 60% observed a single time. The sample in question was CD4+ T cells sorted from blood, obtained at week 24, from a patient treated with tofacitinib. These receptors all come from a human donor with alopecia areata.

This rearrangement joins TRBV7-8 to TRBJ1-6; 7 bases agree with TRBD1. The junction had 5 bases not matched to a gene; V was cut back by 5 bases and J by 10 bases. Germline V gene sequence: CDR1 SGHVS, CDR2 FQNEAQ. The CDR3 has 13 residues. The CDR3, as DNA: TGTGCCAGCAGCGAAGACAGGGACTCACCCCTCCACTTT. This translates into CASSEDRDSPLHF.

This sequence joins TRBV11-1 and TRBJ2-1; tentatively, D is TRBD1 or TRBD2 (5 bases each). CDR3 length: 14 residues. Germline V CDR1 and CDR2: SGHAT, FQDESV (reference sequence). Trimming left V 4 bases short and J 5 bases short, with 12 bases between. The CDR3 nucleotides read TGTGCCAGCAGCTCGGGCCGGGGCCACAATGAGCAGTTCTTC. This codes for CASSSGRGHNEQFF.

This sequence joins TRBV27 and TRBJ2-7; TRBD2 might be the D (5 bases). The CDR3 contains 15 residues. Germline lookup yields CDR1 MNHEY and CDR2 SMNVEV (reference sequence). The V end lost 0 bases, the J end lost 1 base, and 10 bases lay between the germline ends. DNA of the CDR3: TGTGCCAGCAGTTTATCCGGGGTGGTGTCCTACGAGCAGTACTTC. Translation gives CASSLSGVVSYEQYF.

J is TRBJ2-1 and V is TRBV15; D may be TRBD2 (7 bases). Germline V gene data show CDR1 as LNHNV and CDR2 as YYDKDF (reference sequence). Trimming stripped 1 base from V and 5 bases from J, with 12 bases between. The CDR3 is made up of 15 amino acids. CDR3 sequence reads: CATSRAAGANNEQFF. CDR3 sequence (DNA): TGTGCCACCAGCAGAGCGGCGGGGGCGAACAATGAGCAGTTCTTC.

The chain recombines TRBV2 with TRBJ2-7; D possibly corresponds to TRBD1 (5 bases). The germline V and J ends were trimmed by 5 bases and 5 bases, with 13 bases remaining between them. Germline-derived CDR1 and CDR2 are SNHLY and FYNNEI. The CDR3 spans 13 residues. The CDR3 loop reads CASSTTGYDEQYF. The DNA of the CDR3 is TGTGCCAGCAGTACCACAGGTTACGACGAGCAGTACTTC.

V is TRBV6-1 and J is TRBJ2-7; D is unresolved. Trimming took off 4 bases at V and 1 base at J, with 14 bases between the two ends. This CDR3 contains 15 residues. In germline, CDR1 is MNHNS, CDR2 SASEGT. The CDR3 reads CASSGMMGTSYEQYF. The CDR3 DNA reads TGTGCCAGCAGTGGGATGATGGGTACGTCCTACGAGCAGTACTTC.

For the CDR3, the DNA is TGTGCCAGCAGCCCCGGACAGGGGATATATGGCTACACCTTC. Translation gives CASSPGQGIYGYTF. The chain employs TRBV27 and TRBJ1-2, with 9 bases that match TRBD1. The CDR3 is made up of 14 amino acids. J gave up 5 bases and V 6 bases, and 7 bases lay outside the gene matches. CDR1 and CDR2 (germline): MNHEY, SMNVEV (reference sequence).

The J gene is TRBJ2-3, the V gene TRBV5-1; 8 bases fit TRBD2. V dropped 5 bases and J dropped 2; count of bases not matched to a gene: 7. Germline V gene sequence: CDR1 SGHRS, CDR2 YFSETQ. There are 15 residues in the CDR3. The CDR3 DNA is TGCGCCAGCAGACTTCGCGGGGGGACCACAGATACGCAGTATTTT. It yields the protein CASRLRGGTTDTQYF. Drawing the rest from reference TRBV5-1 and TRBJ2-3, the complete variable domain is KAGVTQTPRYLIKTRGQQVTLSCSPISGHRSVSWYQQTPGQGLQFLFEYFSETQRNKGNFPGRFSGRQFSNSRSEMNVSTLELGDSALYLCASRLRGGTTDTQYFGPGTRLTVL.

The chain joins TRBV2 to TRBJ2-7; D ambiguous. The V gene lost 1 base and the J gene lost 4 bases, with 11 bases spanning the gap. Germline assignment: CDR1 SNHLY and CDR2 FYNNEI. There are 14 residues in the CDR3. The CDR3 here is CASSEGQAIYEQYF. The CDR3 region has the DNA TGTGCCAGCAGTGAAGGGCAGGCCATTTACGAGCAGTACTTC.

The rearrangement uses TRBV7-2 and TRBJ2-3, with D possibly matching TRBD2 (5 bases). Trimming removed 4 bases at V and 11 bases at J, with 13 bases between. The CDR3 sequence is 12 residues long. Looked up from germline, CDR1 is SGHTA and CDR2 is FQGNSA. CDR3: CASSYAGLWQYF. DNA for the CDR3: TGTGCCAGCAGCTACGCAGGACTTTGGCAGTATTTT.

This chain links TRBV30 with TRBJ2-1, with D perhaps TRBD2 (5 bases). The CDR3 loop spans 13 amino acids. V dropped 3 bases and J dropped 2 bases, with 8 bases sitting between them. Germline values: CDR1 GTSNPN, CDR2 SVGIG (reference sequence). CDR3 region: CAWRVGAYNEQFF. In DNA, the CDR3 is TGTGCCTGGAGGGTCGGGGCCTACAATGAGCAGTTCTTC.

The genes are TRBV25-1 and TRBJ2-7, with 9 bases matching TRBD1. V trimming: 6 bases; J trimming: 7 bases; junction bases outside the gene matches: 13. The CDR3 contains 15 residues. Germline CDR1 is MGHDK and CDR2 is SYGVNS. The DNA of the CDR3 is TGTGCCAGCAGACCCACAAGACAGGGGGGCGGGGAGCAGTACTTC. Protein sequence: CASRPTRQGGGEQYF.

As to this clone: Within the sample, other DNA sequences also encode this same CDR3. CDR3 protein: CASGEGGNQPQHF. The CDR3 coding sequence is TGTGCTAGTGGCGAGGGGGGAAATCAGCCCCAGCATTTT. The chain is built from TRBV12-5 and TRBJ1-5, with D tentatively TRBD1 (6 bases). This CDR3 has 13 amino acids. Germline V gene data show CDR1 as LGHNT and CDR2 as FRNRAP. The V gene lost 6 bases and the J gene lost 4 bases, with 10 bases spanning the gap. The entire variable domain, with the rest obtained from reference TRBV12-5 and TRBJ1-5, is as follows: DARVTQTPRHKVTEMGQEVTMRCQPILGHNTVFWYRQTMMQGLELLAYFRNRAPLDDSGMPKDRFSAEMPDATLATLKIQPSEPRDSAVYFCASGEGGNQPQHFGDGTRLSIL.

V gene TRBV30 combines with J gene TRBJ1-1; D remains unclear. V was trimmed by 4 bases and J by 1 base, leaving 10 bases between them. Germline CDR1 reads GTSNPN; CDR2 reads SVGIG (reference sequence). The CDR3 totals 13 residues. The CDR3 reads CAWTGLSNTEAFF. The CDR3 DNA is TGTGCCTGGACAGGCCTATCGAACACTGAAGCTTTCTTT.

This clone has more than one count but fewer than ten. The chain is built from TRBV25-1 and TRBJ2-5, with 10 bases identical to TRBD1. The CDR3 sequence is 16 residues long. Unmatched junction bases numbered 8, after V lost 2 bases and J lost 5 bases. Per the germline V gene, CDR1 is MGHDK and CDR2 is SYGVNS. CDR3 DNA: TGTGCCAGCAGTGAAGGGACAGGGGTGAAGGTGGAGACCCAGTACTTC. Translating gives CASSEGTGVKVETQYF.

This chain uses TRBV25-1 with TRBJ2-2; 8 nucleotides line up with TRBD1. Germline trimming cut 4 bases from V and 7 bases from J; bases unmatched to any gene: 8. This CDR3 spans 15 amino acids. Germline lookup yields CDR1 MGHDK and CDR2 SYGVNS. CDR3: CASSGTAGGGGELFF. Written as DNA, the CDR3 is TGTGCCAGCAGTGGGACCGCAGGGGGCGGCGGGGAGCTGTTTTTT.

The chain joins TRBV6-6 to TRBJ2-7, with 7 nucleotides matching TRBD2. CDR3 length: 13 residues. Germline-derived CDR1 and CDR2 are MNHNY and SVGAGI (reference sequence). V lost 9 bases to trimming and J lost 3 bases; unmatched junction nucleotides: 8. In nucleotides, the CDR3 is TGTGCCAGTCGTGGGGAGGGAAACTACGAGCAGTACTTC. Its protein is CASRGEGNYEQYF.

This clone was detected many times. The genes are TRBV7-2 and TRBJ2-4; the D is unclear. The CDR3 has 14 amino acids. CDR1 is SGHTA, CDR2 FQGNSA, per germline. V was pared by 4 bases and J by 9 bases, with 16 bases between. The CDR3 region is CASSSPLGRTIQYF. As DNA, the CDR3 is TGTGCCAGCAGCTCGCCCCTGGGCAGAACCATTCAGTACTTC. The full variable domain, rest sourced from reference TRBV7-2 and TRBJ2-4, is GAGVSQSPSNKVTEKGKDVELRCDPISGHTALYWYRQSLGQGLEFLIYFQGNSAPDKSGLPSDRFSAERTGGSVSTLTIQRTQQEDSAVYLCASSSPLGRTIQYFGAGTRLSVL.

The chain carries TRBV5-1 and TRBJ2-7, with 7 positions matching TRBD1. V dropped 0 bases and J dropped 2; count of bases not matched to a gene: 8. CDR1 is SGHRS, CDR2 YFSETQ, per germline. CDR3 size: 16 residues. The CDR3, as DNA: TGCGCCAGCAGCTTGGCCGTGGACAGGATGACCTACGAGCAGTACTTC. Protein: CASSLAVDRMTYEQYF.

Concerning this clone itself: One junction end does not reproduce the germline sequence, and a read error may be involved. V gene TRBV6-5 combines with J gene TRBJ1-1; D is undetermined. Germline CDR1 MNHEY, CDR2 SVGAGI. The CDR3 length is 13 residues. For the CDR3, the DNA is TGTGCCAGCAGTTATGTGGGGAACGCTGAAGCTTTCTTT. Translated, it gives CASSYVGNAEAFF.

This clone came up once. The CDR3 here is CATSRTRFEQFF. The CDR3, as DNA: TGTGCCACCAGCAGAACTAGGTTTGAGCAGTTCTTC. The rearrangement links TRBV15 to TRBJ2-1; D possibly corresponds to TRBD2 (5 bases). Trimming took off 2 bases at V and 9 bases at J, with 8 bases between the two ends. The CDR3 spans 12 residues. CDR1 and CDR2 (germline): LNHNV, YYDKDF (reference sequence).

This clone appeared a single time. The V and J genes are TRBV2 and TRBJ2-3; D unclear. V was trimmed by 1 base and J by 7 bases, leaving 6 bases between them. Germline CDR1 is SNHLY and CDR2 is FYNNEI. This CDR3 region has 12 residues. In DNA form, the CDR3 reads TGTGCCAGCAGTGAAGAGCCAAATACGCAGTATTTT. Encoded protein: CASSEEPNTQYF.

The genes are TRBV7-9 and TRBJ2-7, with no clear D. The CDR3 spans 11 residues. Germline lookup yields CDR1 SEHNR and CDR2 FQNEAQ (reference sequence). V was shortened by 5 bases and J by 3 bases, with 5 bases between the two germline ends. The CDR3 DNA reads TGTGCCAGCAGCGCCCACTACGAGCAGTACTTC. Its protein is CASSAHYEQYF. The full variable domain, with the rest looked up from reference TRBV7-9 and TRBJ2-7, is DTGVSQNPRHKITKRGQNVTFRCDPISEHNRLYWYRQTLGQGPEFLTYFQNEAQLEKSRLLSDRFSAERPKGSFSTLEIQRTEQGDSAMYLCASSAHYEQYFGPGTRLTVT.